The T cell receptor beta chain described here comes from a study of Graves' ophthalmopathy and Graves' hyperthyroidism. General observations from the study: Detected in blood as well were most expanded thyroid clonotypes with frequency above 0.001.

Regarding this clonotype: No antigen is known for it.

The CDR3 has 16 amino acids. Germline loops: CDR1 SGHRS, CDR2 YFSETQ. Trimming removed 0 bases at V and 1 base at J, with 14 bases between. The hyperthyroidism patients, aged 18 to 65, had been newly diagnosed, with under 2 months' duration. The authors amplified TCR beta CDR3 regions, and they did so from RNA transcripts for repertoire sequencing. First-round RT-PCR relied on HTBI primers, and a second-round multiplex PCR came next. TCRdb analysed the multiplex PCR reads with MiXCR anew, one entry per CDR3 protein. The table records hundreds of thousands of distinct CDR3 sequences, approximately 22% of them present only once.

The sequence was collected from a woman aged 18-30 years with stable Graves' hyperthyroidism. Some clones in this sample may be carry-over from other donors' samples. Sequencing used peripheral blood. The rearrangement joins TRBV5-1 to TRBJ2-7; D tentatively reads TRBD1 or TRBD2 (6 bases each). In nucleotides, the CDR3 is TGCGCCAGCAGCTTGGATGGGGGCGCGGGGTCCTACGAGCAGTACTTC. Its protein product is CASSLDGGAGSYEQYF.